This T cell receptor beta chain was observed in a study of beta chain features in type 1 diabetes. This CDR3 is 16 amino acids long. CDR1 is MNHEY and CDR2 is SVGAGI in the germline V gene. The V and J ends lost 2 bases and 0 bases respectively, with 14 bases between them. Expressed TCRB transcripts were sequenced because the isolated RNA had all been reverse transcribed beforehand. Measured with immunoSEQ multiplex PCR; TCRdb has only the in-frame clones, and not every one. The sample shows hundreds of thousands of clones, 11% to 15% of them seen only once. This clone was seen a handful of times. Its antigen remains unknown. Points from the study as a whole: In all four CD4+ subsets, TCRB CDR3 length was significantly, moderately reduced in type 1 diabetes. In type 1 diabetes patients, VDJ junctions had fewer insertions; deletions at these junctions were more frequent.

The source is a man aged 18 to 30 with type 1 diabetes. Sequences were obtained from naive CD4+ T cells from blood. The genes are TRBV6-5 and TRBJ2-7; D perhaps matches TRBD2 (7 bases). The DNA of the CDR3 is TGTGCCAGCAGTTACGGGGGGGCGGCAAGCTCCTACGAGCAGTACTTC. This gives the protein CASSYGGAASSYEQYF.